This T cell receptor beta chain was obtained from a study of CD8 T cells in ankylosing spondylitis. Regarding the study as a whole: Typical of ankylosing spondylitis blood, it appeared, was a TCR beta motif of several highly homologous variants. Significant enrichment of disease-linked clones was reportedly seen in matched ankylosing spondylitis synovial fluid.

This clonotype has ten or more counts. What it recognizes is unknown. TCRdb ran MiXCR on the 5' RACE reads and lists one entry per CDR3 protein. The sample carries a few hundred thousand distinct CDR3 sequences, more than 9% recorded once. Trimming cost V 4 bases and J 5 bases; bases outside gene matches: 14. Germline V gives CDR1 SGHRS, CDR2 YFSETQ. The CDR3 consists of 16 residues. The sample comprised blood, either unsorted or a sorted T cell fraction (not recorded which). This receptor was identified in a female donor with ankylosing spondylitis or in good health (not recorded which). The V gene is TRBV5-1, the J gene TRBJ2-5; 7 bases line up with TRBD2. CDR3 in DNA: TGCGCCAGCAGCCGAGCCTTCCGGGGGGAGGTGGAGACCCAGTACTTC. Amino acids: CASSRAFRGEVETQYF. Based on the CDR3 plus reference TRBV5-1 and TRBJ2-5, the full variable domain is KAGVTQTPRYLIKTRGQQVTLSCSPISGHRSVSWYQQTPGQGLQFLFEYFSETQRNKGNFPGRFSGRQFSNSRSEMNVSTLELGDSALYLCASSRAFRGEVETQYFGPGTRLLVL.